The clone carrying this T cell receptor beta chain was detected many times. The record originates from a study of Graves' ophthalmopathy and Graves' hyperthyroidism. Trimming shortened V by 0 bases and J by 12 bases, and 12 bases separated the two germline ends. CDR3 length: 14 residues. From germline, CDR1 is SGHAT and CDR2 FQNNGV. Researchers took RNA transcripts and amplified TCR beta CDR3 regions from them. HTBI primers primed a first-round RT-PCR, and a second-round multiplex PCR followed. TCRdb recomputed calls from the multiplex PCR reads with MiXCR, one row per CDR3 protein. The table records about 210,000 distinct CDR3 sequences, 29% of them present only once.

The clonotype comes from a man over 45 with Graves' ophthalmopathy. The sample consisted of peripheral blood. The rearrangement joins TRBV11-2 to TRBJ1-6, with D hard to call. The CDR3 loop reads CASSLDAGVLPLHF. The DNA for the CDR3 is TGTGCCAGCAGCTTAGATGCGGGAGTCTTACCCCTCCACTTT.